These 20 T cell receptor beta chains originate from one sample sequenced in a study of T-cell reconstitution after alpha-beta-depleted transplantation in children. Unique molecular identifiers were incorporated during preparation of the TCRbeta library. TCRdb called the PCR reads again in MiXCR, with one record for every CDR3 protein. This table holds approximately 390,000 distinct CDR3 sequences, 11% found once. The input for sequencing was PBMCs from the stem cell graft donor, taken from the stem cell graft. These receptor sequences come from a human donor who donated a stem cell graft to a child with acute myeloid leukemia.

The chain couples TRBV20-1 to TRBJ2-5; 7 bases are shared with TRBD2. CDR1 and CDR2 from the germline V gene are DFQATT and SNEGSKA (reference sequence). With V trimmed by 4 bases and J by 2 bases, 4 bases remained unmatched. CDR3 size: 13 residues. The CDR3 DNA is TGCAGTGCTAAAGGAGCGGGGCAAGAGACCCAGTACTTC. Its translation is CSAKGAGQETQYF.

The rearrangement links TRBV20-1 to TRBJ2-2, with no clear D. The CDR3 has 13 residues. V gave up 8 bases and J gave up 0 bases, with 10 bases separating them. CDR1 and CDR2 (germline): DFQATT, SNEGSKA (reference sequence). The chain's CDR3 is CSSQNPNTGELFF. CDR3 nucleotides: TGCAGTTCTCAAAACCCGAACACCGGGGAGCTGTTTTTT.

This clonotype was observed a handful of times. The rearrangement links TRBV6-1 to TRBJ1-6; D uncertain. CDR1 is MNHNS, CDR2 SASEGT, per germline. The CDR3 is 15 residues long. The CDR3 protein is CALFECGSYNSPLHF. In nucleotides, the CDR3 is TGTGCACTTTTTGAGTGTGGGTCCTATAATTCACCCCTCCACTTT.

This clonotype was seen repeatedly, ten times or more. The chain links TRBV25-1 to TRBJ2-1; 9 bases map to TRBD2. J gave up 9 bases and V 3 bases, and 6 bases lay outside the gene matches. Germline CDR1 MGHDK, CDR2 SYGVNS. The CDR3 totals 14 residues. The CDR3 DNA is TGTGCCAGCAGTGAGCGGGCTAGCGGGGTTGAGCAGTTCTTC. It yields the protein CASSERASGVEQFF. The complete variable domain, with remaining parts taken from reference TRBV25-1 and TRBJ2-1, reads EADIYQTPRYLVIGTGKKITLECSQTMGHDKMYWYQQDPGMELHLIHYSYGVNSTEKGDLSSESTVSRIRTEHFPLTLESARPSHTSQYLCASSERASGVEQFFGPGTRLTVL.

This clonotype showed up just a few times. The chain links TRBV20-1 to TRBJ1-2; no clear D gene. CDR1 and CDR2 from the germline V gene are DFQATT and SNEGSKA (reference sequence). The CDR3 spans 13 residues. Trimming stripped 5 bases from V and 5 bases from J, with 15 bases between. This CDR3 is CSAWTDSLYGYTF. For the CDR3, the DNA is TGCAGTGCTTGGACGGATTCACTATATGGCTACACCTTC.

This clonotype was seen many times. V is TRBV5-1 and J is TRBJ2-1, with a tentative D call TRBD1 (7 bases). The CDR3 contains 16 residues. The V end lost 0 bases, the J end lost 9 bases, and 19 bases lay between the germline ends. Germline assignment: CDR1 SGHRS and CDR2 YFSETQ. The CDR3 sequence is CASSLGGTEALGEQFF. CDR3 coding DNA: TGCGCCAGCAGCTTGGGCGGGACAGAAGCGCTTGGTGAGCAGTTCTTC.

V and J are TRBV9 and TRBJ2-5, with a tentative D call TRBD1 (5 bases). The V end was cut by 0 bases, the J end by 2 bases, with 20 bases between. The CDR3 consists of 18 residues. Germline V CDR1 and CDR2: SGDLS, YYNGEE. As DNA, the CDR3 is TGTGCCAGCAGCGTAGCTCCCGGTGTAGGGGTAGGGCAAGAGACCCAGTACTTC. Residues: CASSVAPGVGVGQETQYF.

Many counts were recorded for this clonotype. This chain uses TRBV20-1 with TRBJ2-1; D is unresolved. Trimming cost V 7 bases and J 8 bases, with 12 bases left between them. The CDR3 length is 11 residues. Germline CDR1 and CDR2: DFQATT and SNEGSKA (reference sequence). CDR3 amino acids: CSGQTAYEQFF. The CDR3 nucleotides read TGCAGTGGCCAGACTGCCTATGAGCAGTTCTTC.

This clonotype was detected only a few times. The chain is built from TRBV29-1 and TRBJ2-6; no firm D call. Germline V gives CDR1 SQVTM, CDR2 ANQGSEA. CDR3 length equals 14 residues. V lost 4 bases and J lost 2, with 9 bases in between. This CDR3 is CSVVAQAGANVLTF. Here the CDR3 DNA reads TGCAGCGTTGTGGCGCAAGCTGGGGCCAACGTCCTGACTTTC.

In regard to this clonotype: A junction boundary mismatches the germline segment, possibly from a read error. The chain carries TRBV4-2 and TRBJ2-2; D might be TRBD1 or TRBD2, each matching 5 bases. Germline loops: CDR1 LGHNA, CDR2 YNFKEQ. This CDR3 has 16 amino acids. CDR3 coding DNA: TGTGCCAGCAGCCAGCTGACAGAATCGAACACCGGGGCGCTGTTTTTT. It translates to CASSQLTESNTGALFF.

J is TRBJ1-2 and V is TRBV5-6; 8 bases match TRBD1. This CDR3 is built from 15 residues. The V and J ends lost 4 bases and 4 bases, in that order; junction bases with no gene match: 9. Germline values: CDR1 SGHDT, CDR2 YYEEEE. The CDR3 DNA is TGTGCCAGCAGCACAGGACAGGGCGCATTCTATGGCTACACCTTC. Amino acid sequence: CASSTGQGAFYGYTF.

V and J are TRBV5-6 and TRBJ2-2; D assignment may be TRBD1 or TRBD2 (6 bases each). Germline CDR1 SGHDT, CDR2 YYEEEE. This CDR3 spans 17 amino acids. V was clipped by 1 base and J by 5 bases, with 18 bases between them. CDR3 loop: CASSLFGGLSGTGELFF. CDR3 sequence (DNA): TGTGCCAGCAGCTTGTTTGGGGGGCTAAGCGGGACCGGGGAGCTGTTTTTT.

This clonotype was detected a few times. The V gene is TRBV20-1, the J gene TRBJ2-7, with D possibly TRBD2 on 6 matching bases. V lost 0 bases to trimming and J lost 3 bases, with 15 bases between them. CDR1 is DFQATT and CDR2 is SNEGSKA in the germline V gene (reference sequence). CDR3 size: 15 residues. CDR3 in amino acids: CSARDRLASVYEQYF. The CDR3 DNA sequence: TGCAGTGCTAGAGATCGGCTAGCGAGCGTCTACGAGCAGTACTTC.

The chain's CDR3 is CSARGGSGGNQPQHF. The DNA of the CDR3 is TGCAGTGCTAGAGGGGGGTCAGGGGGCAATCAGCCCCAGCATTTT. This chain joins TRBV20-1 and TRBJ1-5, with a possible D match to TRBD1 (6 bases). CDR1 and CDR2 from the germline V gene are DFQATT and SNEGSKA (reference sequence). Trimming shortened V by 1 base and J by 2 bases, and 12 bases separated the two germline ends. The CDR3 runs 15 residues.

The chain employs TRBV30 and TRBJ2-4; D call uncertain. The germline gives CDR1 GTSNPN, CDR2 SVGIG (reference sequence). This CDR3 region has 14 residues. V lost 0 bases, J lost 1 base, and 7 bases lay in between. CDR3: CAWSVGLAKNIQYF. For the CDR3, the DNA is TGTGCCTGGAGTGTTGGGCTGGCCAAAAACATTCAGTACTTC.

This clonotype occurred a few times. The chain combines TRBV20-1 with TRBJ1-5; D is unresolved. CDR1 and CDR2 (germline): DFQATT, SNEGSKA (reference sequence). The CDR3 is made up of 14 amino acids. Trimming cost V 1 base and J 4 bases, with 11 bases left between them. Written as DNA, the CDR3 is TGCAGTGCTAGAGGGGAAAGTGAGAATCAGCCCCAGCATTTT. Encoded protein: CSARGESENQPQHF.

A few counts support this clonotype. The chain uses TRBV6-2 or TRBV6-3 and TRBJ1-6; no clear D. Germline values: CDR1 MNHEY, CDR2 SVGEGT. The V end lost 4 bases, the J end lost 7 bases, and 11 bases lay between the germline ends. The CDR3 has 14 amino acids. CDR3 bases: TGTGCCAGCAGTTTGACCTATCGAAATTCACCCCTCCACTTT. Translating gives CASSLTYRNSPLHF.

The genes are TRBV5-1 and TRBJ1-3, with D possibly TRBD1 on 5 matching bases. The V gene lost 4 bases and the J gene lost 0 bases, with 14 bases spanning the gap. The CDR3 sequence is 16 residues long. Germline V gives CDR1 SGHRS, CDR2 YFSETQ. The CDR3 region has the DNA TGCGCCAGCAGCCCCCTGGGACGTAGCTCTGGAAACACCATATATTTT. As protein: CASSPLGRSSGNTIYF.

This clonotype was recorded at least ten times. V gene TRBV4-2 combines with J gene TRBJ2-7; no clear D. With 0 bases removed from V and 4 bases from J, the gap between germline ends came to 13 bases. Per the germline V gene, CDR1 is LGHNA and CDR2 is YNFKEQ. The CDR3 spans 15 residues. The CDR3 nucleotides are TGTGCCAGCAGCCAAGATTTGGGCAGCTCATACGAGCAGTACTTC. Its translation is CASSQDLGSSYEQYF.

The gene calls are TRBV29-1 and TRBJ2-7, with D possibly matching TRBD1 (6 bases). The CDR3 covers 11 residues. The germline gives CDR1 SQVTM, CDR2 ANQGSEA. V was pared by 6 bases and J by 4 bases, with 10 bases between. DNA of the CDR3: TGCAGCGTGACAGGACAATACGAGCAGTACTTC. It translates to CSVTGQYEQYF.